The 13 T cell receptor beta chains listed next were all sequenced from one sample in a study of sequential checkpoint blockade in melanoma. Treatment specified: randomized to nivolumab then ipilimumab (arm A) or the reverse (arm B). TCRdb keeps only in-frame clones here, not all; method: immunoSEQ multiplex PCR. The sample has more than 9,500 clones, 60% to 80% seen once. Sequencing used CD8+ T cells sorted from blood (inferred from file names), obtained from a patient given nivolumab and ipilimumab in sequence. The receptors were gathered from a human donor with melanoma.

This clone has more than one count but fewer than ten. This rearrangement joins TRBV21-1 to TRBJ2-7; TRBD1 reflects the table's D call only, with no check against the DNA. TRBV21-1 is a pseudogene. There are 15 residues in the CDR3. The CDR3 spells CASSKENHRTYEQYF. DNA for the CDR3: TGTGCCAGCAGCAAAGAGAATCACAGGACCTACGAGCAGTACTTC.

V and J are TRBV2 and TRBJ2-5, with TRBD2 matching over 13 bases. Germline V lookup: CDR1 SNHLY, CDR2 FYNNEI. This CDR3 region has 14 residues. V was clipped by 11 bases and J by 4 bases; unmatched bases: 7. This CDR3 reads CARQGLAGRETQYF. In DNA form, the CDR3 reads TGTGCCCGACAGGGACTAGCGGGAAGAGAGACCCAGTACTTC.

This chain's CDR3 is CSVEEVAVSSTDTQYF. The CDR3 nucleotides read TGCAGCGTTGAAGAGGTGGCGGTTTCTAGCACAGATACGCAGTATTTT. The V and J genes are TRBV29-1 and TRBJ2-3; D is undetermined. CDR1 and CDR2 (germline): SQVTM, ANQGSEA. Trimming pared 0 bases from V and 0 bases from J, leaving 13 bases between. This CDR3 is built from 16 residues.

The chain uses TRBV20-1 and TRBJ2-7; a possible D gene is TRBD2 (5 bases). CDR1 DFQATT and CDR2 SNEGSKA come from the germline V gene (reference sequence). The CDR3 has 10 amino acids. V lost 5 bases, J lost 6 bases, and 8 bases lay in between. CDR3 nucleotides: TGCAGTGCTGGGAGTGGCGAGCAGTACTTC. It encodes CSAGSGEQYF.

Written as DNA, the CDR3 is TGTGCCACCAGCAGAGATCGGCAGGGGGACTATGGCTACACCTTC. Translated: CATSRDRQGDYGYTF. The chain uses TRBV15 and TRBJ1-2; 7 nucleotides match TRBD1. Germline V lookup: CDR1 LNHNV, CDR2 YYDKDF (reference sequence). The CDR3 covers 15 residues. V trimming: 0 bases; J trimming: 3 bases; junction bases outside the gene matches: 4. Filled out from reference TRBV15 and TRBJ1-2, the complete variable domain reads DAMVIQNPRYQVTQFGKPVTLSCSQTLNHNVMYWYQQKSSQAPKLLFHYYDKDFNNEADTPDNFQSRRPNTSFCFLDIRSPGLGDTAMYLCATSRDRQGDYGYTFGSGTRLTVV.

This clone has just a few counts. The J gene is TRBJ1-1, the V gene TRBV6-5; no firm D call. There are 11 residues in the CDR3. The V gene's germline CDR1 is MNHEY and CDR2 SVGAGI. Trimming removed 6 bases at V and 5 bases at J, with 7 bases between. CDR3 protein: CASRTRTEAFF. The CDR3 DNA reads as TGTGCCAGCAGAACTAGGACTGAAGCTTTCTTT.

The chain joins TRBV7-9 to TRBJ1-6; D uncertain. Trimming cost V 0 bases and J 12 bases, with 6 bases left between them. The CDR3 contains 12 residues. The germline gives CDR1 SEHNR, CDR2 FQNEAQ (reference sequence). CDR3 amino acids: CASSLAGGPLHF. The DNA of the CDR3 is TGTGCCAGCAGCTTAGCCGGCGGACCCCTCCACTTT.

The chain couples TRBV27 to TRBJ2-1, with 11 bases that match TRBD2. This CDR3 has 15 residues. In germline, CDR1 is MNHEY, CDR2 SMNVEV (reference sequence). The trim removed 3 bases at V and 4 bases at J, leaving 2 bases unmatched. The CDR3 reads CASSLVAGGYNEQFF. CDR3 DNA sequence: TGTGCCAGCAGTTTGGTAGCGGGAGGGTACAATGAGCAGTTCTTC.

The chain uses TRBV28 and TRBJ2-7, with 7 bases lining up with TRBD2. V was clipped by 5 bases and J by 0 bases; unmatched bases: 10. The CDR3 spans 16 residues. CDR1 is MDHEN, CDR2 SYDVKM, per germline. CDR3 bases: TGTGCCAGCAGTGAACCGGGACTACCAAGCTCCTACGAGCAGTACTTC. Amino acids: CASSEPGLPSSYEQYF.

The rearrangement uses TRBV4-1 and TRBJ1-1; TRBD1 aligns across 7 bases. J was trimmed by 0 bases and V by 4 bases; bases with no gene match: 5. The CDR3 runs 15 residues. The germline V gene encodes CDR1 MGHRA and CDR2 YSYEKL. The chain's CDR3 is CASSRRQGLNTEAFF. CDR3 coding DNA: TGCGCCAGCAGCCGAAGACAGGGTCTGAACACTGAAGCTTTCTTT.

This chain links TRBV15 with TRBJ1-2; no firm D call. Deletions cut 5 bases from V and 0 bases from J, with 7 bases between. CDR3 length: 13 amino acids. Germline V gene lookup returns CDR1 LNHNV and CDR2 YYDKDF (reference sequence). The CDR3 nucleotides read TGTGCCACCAGCTCACAGACTAACTATGGCTACACCTTC. Its protein product is CATSSQTNYGYTF.

The rearrangement links TRBV4-1 to TRBJ2-1; D is possibly TRBD2 (6 bases). Trimming left V 8 bases short and J 4 bases short, with 18 bases between. In germline, CDR1 is MGHRA, CDR2 YSYEKL. This CDR3 has 15 residues. The CDR3 region is CASAPGELGYNEQFF. In DNA form, the CDR3 reads TGCGCCAGCGCCCCGGGGGAGCTTGGGTACAATGAGCAGTTCTTC.

The rearrangement uses TRBV28 and TRBJ2-1, with 8 nucleotides matching TRBD1. This CDR3 contains 15 residues. The germline V gene encodes CDR1 MDHEN and CDR2 SYDVKM. Trimming cost V 6 bases and J 2 bases; bases outside gene matches: 6. CDR3 DNA: TGTGCCAGCAGCCGGGACAGGTTGACCTACAATGAGCAGTTCTTC. Its translation is CASSRDRLTYNEQFF.